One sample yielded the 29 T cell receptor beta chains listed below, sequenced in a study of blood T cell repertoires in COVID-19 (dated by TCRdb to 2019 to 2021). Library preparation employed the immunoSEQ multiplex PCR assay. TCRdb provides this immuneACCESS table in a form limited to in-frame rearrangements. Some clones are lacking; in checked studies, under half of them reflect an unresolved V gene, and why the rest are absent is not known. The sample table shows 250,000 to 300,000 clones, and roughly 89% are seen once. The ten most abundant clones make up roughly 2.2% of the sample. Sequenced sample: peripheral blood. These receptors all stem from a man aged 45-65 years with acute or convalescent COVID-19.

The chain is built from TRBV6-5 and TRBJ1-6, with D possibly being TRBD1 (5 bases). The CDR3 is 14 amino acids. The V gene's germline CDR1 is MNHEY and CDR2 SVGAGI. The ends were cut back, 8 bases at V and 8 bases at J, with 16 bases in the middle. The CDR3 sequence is CASFPGNQYSPLHF. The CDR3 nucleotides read TGTGCCAGCTTTCCAGGGAATCAGTATTCACCCCTCCACTTT.

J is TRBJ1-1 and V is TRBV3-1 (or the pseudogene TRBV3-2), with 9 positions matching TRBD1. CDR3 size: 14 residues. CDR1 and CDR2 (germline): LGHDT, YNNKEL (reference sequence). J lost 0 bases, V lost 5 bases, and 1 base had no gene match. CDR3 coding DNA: TGTGCCAGCAGCGGACAGGGGCTGAACACTGAAGCTTTCTTT. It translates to CASSGQGLNTEAFF.

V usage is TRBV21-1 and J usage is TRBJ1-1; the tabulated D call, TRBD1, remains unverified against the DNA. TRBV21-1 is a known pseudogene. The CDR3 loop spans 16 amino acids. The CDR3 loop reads CASSKHYTGEHTEAFF. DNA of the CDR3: TGTGCCAGCAGCAAACACTACACAGGGGAGCACACTGAAGCTTTCTTT.

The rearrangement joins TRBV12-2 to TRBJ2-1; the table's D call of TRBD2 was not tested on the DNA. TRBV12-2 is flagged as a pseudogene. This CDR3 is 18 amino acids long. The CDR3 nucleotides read TGTGCAAGTCGCGGCAGGAGGACCGACACTAGCTCCTACAATGAGCAGTTCTTC. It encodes CASRGRRTDTSSYNEQFF.

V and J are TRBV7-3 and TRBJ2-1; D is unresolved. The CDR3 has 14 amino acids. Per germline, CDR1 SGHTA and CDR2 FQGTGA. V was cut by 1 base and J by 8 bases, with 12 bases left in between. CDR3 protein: CASSLMGPVDEQFF. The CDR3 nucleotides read TGTGCCAGCAGCTTAATGGGCCCTGTCGATGAGCAGTTCTTC.

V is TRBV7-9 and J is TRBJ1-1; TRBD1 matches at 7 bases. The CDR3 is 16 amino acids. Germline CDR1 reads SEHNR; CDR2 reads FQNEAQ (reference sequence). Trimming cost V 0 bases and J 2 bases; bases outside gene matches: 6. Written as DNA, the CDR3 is TGTGCCAGCAGCTTAGCGGTTCGACAGGGAAACACTGAAGCTTTCTTT. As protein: CASSLAVRQGNTEAFF.

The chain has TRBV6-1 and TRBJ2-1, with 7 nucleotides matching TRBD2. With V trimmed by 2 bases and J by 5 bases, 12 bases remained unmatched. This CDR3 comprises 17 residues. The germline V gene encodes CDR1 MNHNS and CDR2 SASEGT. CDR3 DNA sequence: TGTGCCAGCAGTGAAATGATCGGGGGGATGGCGCACAATGAGCAGTTCTTC. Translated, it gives CASSEMIGGMAHNEQFF.

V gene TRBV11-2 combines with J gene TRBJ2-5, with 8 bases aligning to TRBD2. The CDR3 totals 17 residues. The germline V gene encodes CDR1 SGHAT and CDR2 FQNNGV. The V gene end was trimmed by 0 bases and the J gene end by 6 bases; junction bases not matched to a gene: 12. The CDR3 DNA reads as TGTGCCAGCAGCTTAGATCGAGGCGGGGGGATCCGAAAGACCCAGTACTTC. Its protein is CASSLDRGGGIRKTQYF.

DNA for the CDR3: TGTGCCAGCAGTTACCGGCGGGGCGAGACCTACAATGAGCAGTTCTTC. Its translation: CASSYRRGETYNEQFF. The J gene is TRBJ2-1, the V gene TRBV6-6, with D perhaps TRBD2 (6 bases). V lost 2 bases to trimming and J lost 2 bases, with 13 bases between them. There are 16 residues in the CDR3. The V gene's germline CDR1 is MNHNY and CDR2 SVGAGI (reference sequence).

The CDR3 sequence is CASSDSAGLADEQFF. The CDR3 DNA reads as TGTGCCAGCAGTGACTCGGCAGGACTAGCAGACGAGCAGTTCTTC. The chain recombines TRBV6-4 with TRBJ2-1; 8 positions match TRBD2. Germline CDR1 MRHNA, CDR2 SNTAGT. The CDR3 is 15 amino acids. J was trimmed by 10 bases and V by 0 bases; bases with no gene match: 8.

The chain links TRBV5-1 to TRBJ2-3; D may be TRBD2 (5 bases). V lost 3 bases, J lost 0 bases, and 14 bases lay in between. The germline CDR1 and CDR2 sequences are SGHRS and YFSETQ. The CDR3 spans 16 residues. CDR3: CASSSHLRGSTDTQYF. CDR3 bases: TGCGCCAGCAGCTCACATCTCAGAGGGAGCACAGATACGCAGTATTTT.

CDR3 coding DNA: TGTGCCAGCAGCTTAGAGGGGGAGCCCCAGCATTTT. This sequence encodes CASSLEGEPQHF. The V and J genes are TRBV7-9 and TRBJ1-5; perhaps TRBD1 as D (6 bases). The germline V gene has CDR1 SEHNR and CDR2 FQNEAQ (reference sequence). CDR3 length: 12 residues. Trimming removed 1 base from V and 8 bases from J, with 6 bases in between.

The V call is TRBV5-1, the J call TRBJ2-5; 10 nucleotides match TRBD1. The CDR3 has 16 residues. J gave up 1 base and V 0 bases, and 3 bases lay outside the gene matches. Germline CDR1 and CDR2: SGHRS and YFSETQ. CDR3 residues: CASSLGGQGTQETQYF. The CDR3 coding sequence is TGCGCCAGCAGCTTGGGGGGACAGGGGACCCAAGAGACCCAGTACTTC.

CDR3 nucleotide sequence: TGTGCTAGTGGTCCCCATGGAAGCGGGGGCCGGGAGACCCAGTACTTC. It specifies CASGPHGSGGRETQYF. The rearrangement uses TRBV12-5 and TRBJ2-5, with 8 bases lining up with TRBD2. CDR1 is LGHNT and CDR2 is FRNRAP in the germline V gene. V gave up 5 bases and J gave up 5 bases; unmatched junction bases: 13. The CDR3 length is 16 residues. Using reference TRBV12-5 and TRBJ2-5 for the parts outside the CDR3, the full variable domain is DARVTQTPRHKVTEMGQEVTMRCQPILGHNTVFWYRQTMMQGLELLAYFRNRAPLDDSGMPKDRFSAEMPDATLATLKIQPSEPRDSAVYFCASGPHGSGGRETQYFGPGTRLLVL.

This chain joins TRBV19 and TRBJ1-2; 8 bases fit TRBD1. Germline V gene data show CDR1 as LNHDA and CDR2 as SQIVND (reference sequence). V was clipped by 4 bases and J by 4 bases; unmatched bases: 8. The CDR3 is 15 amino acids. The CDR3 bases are TGTGCCAGTAGTAGCAAGGACAGGGCTTCCTATGGCTACACCTTC. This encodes CASSSKDRASYGYTF.

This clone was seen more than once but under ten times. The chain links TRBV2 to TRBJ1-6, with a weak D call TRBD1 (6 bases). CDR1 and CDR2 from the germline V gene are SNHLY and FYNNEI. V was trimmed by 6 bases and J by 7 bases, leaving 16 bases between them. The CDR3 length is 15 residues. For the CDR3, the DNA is TGTGCCAGCAGCTATATGACAGGAGGCAATTCACCCCTCCACTTT. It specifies CASSYMTGGNSPLHF.

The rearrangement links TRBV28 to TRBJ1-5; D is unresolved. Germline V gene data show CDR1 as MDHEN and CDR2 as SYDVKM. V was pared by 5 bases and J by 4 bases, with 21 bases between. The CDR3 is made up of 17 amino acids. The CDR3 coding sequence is TGTGCCAGCAGTCTTACCGCGGCGCGTGGTAAAAATCAGCCCCAGCATTTT. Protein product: CASSLTAARGKNQPQHF.

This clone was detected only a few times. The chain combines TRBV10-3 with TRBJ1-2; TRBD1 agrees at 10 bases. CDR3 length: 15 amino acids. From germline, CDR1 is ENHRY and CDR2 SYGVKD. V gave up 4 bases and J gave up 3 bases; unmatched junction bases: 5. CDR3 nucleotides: TGTGCCATCAGTGCAGGGGACAGGGGCTACTATGGCTACACCTTC. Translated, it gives CAISAGDRGYYGYTF.

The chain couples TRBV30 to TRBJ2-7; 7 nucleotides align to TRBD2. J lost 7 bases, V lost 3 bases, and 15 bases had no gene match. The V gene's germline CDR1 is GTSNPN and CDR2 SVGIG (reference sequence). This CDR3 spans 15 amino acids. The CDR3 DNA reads TGTGCCTGGAGGGAGGATCTAGCGGAAAACTGGGAGCAGTACTTC. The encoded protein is CAWREDLAENWEQYF.

This chain's CDR3 is CASSLTRSGVSTDTQYF. The CDR3 DNA sequence: TGTGCCAGCAGCTTAACTCGGAGCGGGGTTAGCACAGATACGCAGTATTTT. The rearrangement uses TRBV7-3 and TRBJ2-3, with 7 bases matching TRBD2. CDR3 length: 17 residues. V was pared by 0 bases and J by 0 bases, with 6 bases of the junction left unmatched. CDR1 is SGHTA and CDR2 is FQGTGA in the germline V gene.

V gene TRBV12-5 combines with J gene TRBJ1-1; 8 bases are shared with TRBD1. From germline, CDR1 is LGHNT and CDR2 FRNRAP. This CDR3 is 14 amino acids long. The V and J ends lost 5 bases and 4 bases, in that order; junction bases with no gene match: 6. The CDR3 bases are TGTGCTAGTGGTCCGCAGGGGGCCAGCACTGAAGCTTTCTTT. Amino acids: CASGPQGASTEAFF.

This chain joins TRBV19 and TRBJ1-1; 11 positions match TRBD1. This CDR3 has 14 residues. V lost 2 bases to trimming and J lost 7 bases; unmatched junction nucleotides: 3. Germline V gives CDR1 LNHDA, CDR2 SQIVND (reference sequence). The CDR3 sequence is CASSIRDRGVEAFF. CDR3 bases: TGTGCCAGTAGTATACGGGACAGGGGGGTTGAAGCTTTCTTT.

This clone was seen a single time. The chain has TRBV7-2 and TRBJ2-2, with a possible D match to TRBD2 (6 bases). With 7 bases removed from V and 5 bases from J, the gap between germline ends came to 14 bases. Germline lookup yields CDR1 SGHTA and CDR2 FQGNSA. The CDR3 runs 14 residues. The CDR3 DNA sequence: TGTGCCAGCACCCCCGGGGGTAGTACCGGGGAGCTGTTTTTT. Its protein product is CASTPGGSTGELFF. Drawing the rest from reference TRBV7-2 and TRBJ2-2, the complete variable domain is GAGVSQSPSNKVTEKGKDVELRCDPISGHTALYWYRQSLGQGLEFLIYFQGNSAPDKSGLPSDRFSAERTGGSVSTLTIQRTQQEDSAVYLCASTPGGSTGELFFGEGSRLTVL.

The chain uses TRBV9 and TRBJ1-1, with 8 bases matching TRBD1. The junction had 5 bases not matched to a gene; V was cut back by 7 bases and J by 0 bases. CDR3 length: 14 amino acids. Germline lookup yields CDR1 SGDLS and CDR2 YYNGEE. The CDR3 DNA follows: TGTGCCAGCGGGGCAGGGGGCATGAACACTGAAGCTTTCTTT. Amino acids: CASGAGGMNTEAFF. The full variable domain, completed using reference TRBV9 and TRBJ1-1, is DSGVTQTPKHLITATGQRVTLRCSPRSGDLSVYWYQQSLDQGLQFLIQYYNGEERAKGNILERFSAQQFPDLHSELNLSSLELGDSALYFCASGAGGMNTEAFFGQGTRLTVV.

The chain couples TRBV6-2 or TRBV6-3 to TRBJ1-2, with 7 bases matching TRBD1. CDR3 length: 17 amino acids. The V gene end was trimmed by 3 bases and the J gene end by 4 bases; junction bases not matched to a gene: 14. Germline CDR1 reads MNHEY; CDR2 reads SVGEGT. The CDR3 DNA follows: TGTGCCAGCAGTTATGTACAGGGACAGAGGGTTACCTATGGCTACACCTTC. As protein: CASSYVQGQRVTYGYTF.

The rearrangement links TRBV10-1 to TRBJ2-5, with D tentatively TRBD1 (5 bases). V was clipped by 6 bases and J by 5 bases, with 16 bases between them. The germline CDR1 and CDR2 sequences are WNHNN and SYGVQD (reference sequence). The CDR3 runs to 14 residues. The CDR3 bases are TGCGCCAGCAGCCAAGGGCAGGGCCCGGAGACCCAGTACTTC. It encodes CASSQGQGPETQYF.

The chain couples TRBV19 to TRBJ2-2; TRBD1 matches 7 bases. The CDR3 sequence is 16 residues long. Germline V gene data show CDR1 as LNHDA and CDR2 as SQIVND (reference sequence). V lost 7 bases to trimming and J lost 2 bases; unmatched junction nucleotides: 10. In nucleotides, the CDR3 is TGTGCCAGTACCCGTACTCGGACAGGTAACACCGGGGAGCTGTTTTTT. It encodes CASTRTRTGNTGELFF.

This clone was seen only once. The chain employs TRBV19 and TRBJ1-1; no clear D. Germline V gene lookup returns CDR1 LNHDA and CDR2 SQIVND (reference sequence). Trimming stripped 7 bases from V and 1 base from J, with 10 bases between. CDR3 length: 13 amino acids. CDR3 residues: CASMRAPNTEAFF. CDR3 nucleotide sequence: TGTGCCAGTATGAGGGCTCCGAACACTGAAGCTTTCTTT.

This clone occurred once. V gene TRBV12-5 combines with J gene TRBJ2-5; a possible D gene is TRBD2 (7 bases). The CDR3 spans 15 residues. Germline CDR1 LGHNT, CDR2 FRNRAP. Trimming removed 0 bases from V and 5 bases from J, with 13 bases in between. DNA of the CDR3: TGTGCTAGTGGTTTGGTACGAGGGGGAGGGGAGACCCAGTACTTC. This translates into CASGLVRGGGETQYF.